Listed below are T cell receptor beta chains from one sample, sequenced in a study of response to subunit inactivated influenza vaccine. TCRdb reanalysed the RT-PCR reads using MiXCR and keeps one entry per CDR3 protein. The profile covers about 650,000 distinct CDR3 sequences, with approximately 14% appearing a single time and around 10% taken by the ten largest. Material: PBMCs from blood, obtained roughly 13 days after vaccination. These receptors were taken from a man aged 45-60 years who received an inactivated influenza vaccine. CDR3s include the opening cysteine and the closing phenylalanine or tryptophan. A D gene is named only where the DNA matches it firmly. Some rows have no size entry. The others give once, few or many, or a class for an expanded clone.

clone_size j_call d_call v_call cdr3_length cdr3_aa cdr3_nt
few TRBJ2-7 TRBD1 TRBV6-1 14 CASSTAGGSYEQYF TGTGCCAGCAGTACGGCAGGGGGCTCGTACGAGCAGTACTTC
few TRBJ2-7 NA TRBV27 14 CASSSSPRGGEQYF TGTGCCAGCAGCAGCTCCCCCAGGGGGGGCGAGCAGTACTTC
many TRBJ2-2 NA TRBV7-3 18 CASSLRGMDYTNTGELFF TGTGCCAGCAGCTTAAGGGGAATGGACTATACGAACACCGGGGAGCTGTTTTTT
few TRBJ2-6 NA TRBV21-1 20 CASSKGTTRRYLSGANVLTF TGTGCCAGCAGCAAAGGAACCACCAGGCGTTATCTCTCTGGGGCCAACGTCCTGACTTTC
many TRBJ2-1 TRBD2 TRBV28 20 CASNPLPGLAGVSPYNEQFF TGTGCCAGCAATCCCTTGCCGGGACTAGCGGGGGTATCCCCCTACAATGAGCAGTTCTTC
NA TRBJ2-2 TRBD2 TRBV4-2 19 CASSQEAAGSGPNTGELFF TGTGCCAGCAGCCAAGAAGCGGCAGGTAGCGGGCCGAACACCGGGGAGCTGTTTTTT
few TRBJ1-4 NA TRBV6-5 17 CASSYSRFGGANEKLFF TGTGCCAGCAGTTACTCCCGCTTTGGAGGGGCTAATGAAAAACTGTTTTTT
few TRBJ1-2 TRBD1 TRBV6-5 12 CASRQGTYGYTF TGTGCCAGTAGACAGGGGACTTATGGCTACACCTTC
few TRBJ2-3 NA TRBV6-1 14 CASTESGRTDTQYF TGTGCCAGCACCGAATCAGGGCGAACAGATACGCAGTATTTT
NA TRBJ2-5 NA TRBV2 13 CASTIARRETQYF TGTGCCAGCACGATCGCCCGTCGAGAGACCCAGTACTTC
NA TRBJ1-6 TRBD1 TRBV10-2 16 CASSVPGQGFESPLHF TGCGCCAGCAGTGTTCCTGGACAGGGGTTTGAGTCACCCCTCCACTTT
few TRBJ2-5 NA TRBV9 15 CASSVGTVGRETQYF TGTGCCAGCAGCGTTGGGACCGTCGGTAGGGAGACCCAGTACTTC
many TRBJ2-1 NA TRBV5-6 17 CASSYDYLGQSYNEQFF TGTGCCAGCAGCTACGACTACCTGGGACAAAGTTACAATGAGCAGTTCTTC